A selection of T cell receptor beta chains follows, all from one sample in a study of OX40 agonist ivuxolimab in advanced cancers. TCRdb keeps only in-frame clones here, not all; method: immunoSEQ multiplex PCR. The data contain 6,500 to 8,000 clones, 78% of them seen just once; the ten biggest clones take up approximately 19%. The material sequenced was CD4+ or CD8+ T cells sorted from blood, taken in a trial of the OX40 agonist ivuxolimab. Receptors were obtained from an adult with an advanced solid tumor such as melanoma, head and neck, liver or kidney cancer. The CDR3 runs from the conserved cysteine through the conserved F or W. The order of the fields is clone size, J gene, D gene, V gene, CDR3 protein, CDR3 DNA. A D gene is named only where the DNA matches it firmly. Part of the rows lack a size; the others show once, few, many or a class for expanded clones.

abundance: NA; j_gene: TRBJ1-5; d_gene: NA; v_gene: TRBV5-6; CDR3aa: CASSLFGQPQHF; CDR3nt: TGTGCCAGCAGCCTGTTTGGACAGCCCCAGCATTTT
abundance: NA; j_gene: TRBJ2-7; d_gene: NA; v_gene: TRBV2; CDR3aa: CASSDEYEQYF; CDR3nt: TGTGCCAGCAGTGATGAATACGAGCAGTACTTC
abundance: NA; j_gene: TRBJ1-1; d_gene: NA; v_gene: TRBV7-3; CDR3aa: CASSLNANTEAFF; CDR3nt: TGTGCCAGCAGCTTAAATGCAAACACTGAAGCTTTCTTT
abundance: NA; j_gene: TRBJ2-3; d_gene: NA; v_gene: TRBV7-9; CDR3aa: CASSWSDTQYF; CDR3nt: TGTGCCAGCAGCTGGTCAGATACGCAGTATTTT
abundance: NA; j_gene: TRBJ1-6; d_gene: NA; v_gene: TRBV27; CDR3aa: CASSLGVFGSPLHF; CDR3nt: TGTGCCAGCAGTTTGGGGGTTTTTGGATCACCCCTCCACTTT
abundance: NA; j_gene: TRBJ2-1; d_gene: NA; v_gene: TRBV7-2; CDR3aa: CASSLAGGPLVDEQFF; CDR3nt: TGTGCCAGCAGCTTAGCTGGCGGACCCCTCGTGGATGAGCAGTTCTTC
abundance: hyperexpanded; j_gene: TRBJ1-5; d_gene: NA; v_gene: TRBV19; CDR3aa: CASSIDLQGQPQHF; CDR3nt: TGTGCCAGTAGTATAGATCTACAGGGCCAGCCCCAGCATTTT
abundance: NA; j_gene: TRBJ1-2; d_gene: TRBD1; v_gene: TRBV7-9; CDR3aa: CASTDRVRIGYTF; CDR3nt: TGTGCCAGCACCGACAGGGTTCGGATCGGCTACACCTTC
abundance: NA; j_gene: TRBJ1-1; d_gene: NA; v_gene: TRBV7-9; CDR3aa: CASSSRNTEAFF; CDR3nt: TGTGCCAGCAGCTCAAGGAACACTGAAGCTTTCTTT
abundance: NA; j_gene: TRBJ1-6; d_gene: NA; v_gene: TRBV9; CDR3aa: CASSRSNSPLHF; CDR3nt: TGTGCCAGCAGCCGGTCGAATTCACCCCTCCACTTT
abundance: medium-sized; j_gene: TRBJ2-5; d_gene: NA; v_gene: TRBV5-4; CDR3aa: CASSSGTHRGETQYF; CDR3nt: TGTGCCAGCAGCTCCGGGACTCACCGGGGAGAGACCCAGTACTTC
abundance: NA; j_gene: TRBJ2-3; d_gene: NA; v_gene: TRBV27; CDR3aa: CASSLIGAVPEHTDTQYF; CDR3nt: TGTGCCAGCAGTTTAATCGGGGCGGTCCCAGAACACACAGATACGCAGTATTTT
abundance: NA; j_gene: TRBJ2-1; d_gene: NA; v_gene: TRBV6-4; CDR3aa: CASSPQENEQFF; CDR3nt: TGTGCCAGCAGTCCACAGGAAAATGAGCAGTTCTTC
abundance: NA; j_gene: TRBJ2-4; d_gene: NA; v_gene: TRBV9; CDR3aa: CASSVGGVWGTENIQYF; CDR3nt: TGTGCCAGCAGCGTCGGTGGTGTGTGGGGGACGGAGAACATTCAGTACTTC
abundance: NA; j_gene: TRBJ2-1; d_gene: NA; v_gene: TRBV5-1; CDR3aa: CASMGYNEQFF; CDR3nt: TGCGCCAGCATGGGGTACAATGAGCAGTTCTTC
abundance: NA; j_gene: TRBJ1-1; d_gene: NA; v_gene: TRBV29-1; CDR3aa: CSAAPPGGGLEAFF; CDR3nt: TGCAGCGCCGCCCCTCCCGGTGGGGGCCTGGAAGCTTTCTTT
abundance: NA; j_gene: TRBJ2-3; d_gene: NA; v_gene: TRBV6-1; CDR3aa: CASSEDSYTDTQYF; CDR3nt: TGTGCCAGCAGTGAAGACTCTTACACAGATACGCAGTATTTT
abundance: NA; j_gene: TRBJ2-5; d_gene: NA; v_gene: TRBV7-3; CDR3aa: CASSSPEHETQYF; CDR3nt: TGTGCCAGCAGCTCCCCGGAACACGAGACCCAGTACTTC
abundance: NA; j_gene: TRBJ2-7; d_gene: TRBD2; v_gene: TRBV4-2; CDR3aa: CASSQGSGDSSYEQYF; CDR3nt: TGTGCCAGCAGCCAAGGTAGCGGGGATAGCTCCTACGAGCAGTACTTC
abundance: NA; j_gene: TRBJ1-2; d_gene: TRBD1; v_gene: TRBV29-1; CDR3aa: CSARDREDYGYTF; CDR3nt: TGCAGCGCCCGGGACAGGGAGGACTATGGCTACACCTTC
abundance: NA; j_gene: TRBJ1-2; d_gene: NA; v_gene: TRBV11-2; CDR3aa: CASSLIGSDSIYGYTF; CDR3nt: TGTGCCAGCAGCCTGATAGGCTCTGACAGCATCTATGGCTACACCTTC
abundance: NA; j_gene: TRBJ2-5; d_gene: NA; v_gene: TRBV9; CDR3aa: CASSVARGETQYF; CDR3nt: TGTGCCAGCAGCGTAGCGAGGGGGGAGACCCAGTACTTC
abundance: few; j_gene: TRBJ2-1; d_gene: NA; v_gene: TRBV19; CDR3aa: CASSTDSEQFF; CDR3nt: TGTGCCAGTAGCACGGATAGCGAGCAGTTCTTC
abundance: NA; j_gene: TRBJ2-5; d_gene: NA; v_gene: TRBV15; CDR3aa: CATSGEGRFQETQYF; CDR3nt: TGTGCCACCAGCGGAGAGGGAAGATTCCAAGAGACCCAGTACTTC
abundance: NA; j_gene: TRBJ1-1; d_gene: NA; v_gene: TRBV27; CDR3aa: CASSPGTANTEAFF; CDR3nt: TGTGCCAGCAGTCCCGGGACGGCGAACACTGAAGCTTTCTTT